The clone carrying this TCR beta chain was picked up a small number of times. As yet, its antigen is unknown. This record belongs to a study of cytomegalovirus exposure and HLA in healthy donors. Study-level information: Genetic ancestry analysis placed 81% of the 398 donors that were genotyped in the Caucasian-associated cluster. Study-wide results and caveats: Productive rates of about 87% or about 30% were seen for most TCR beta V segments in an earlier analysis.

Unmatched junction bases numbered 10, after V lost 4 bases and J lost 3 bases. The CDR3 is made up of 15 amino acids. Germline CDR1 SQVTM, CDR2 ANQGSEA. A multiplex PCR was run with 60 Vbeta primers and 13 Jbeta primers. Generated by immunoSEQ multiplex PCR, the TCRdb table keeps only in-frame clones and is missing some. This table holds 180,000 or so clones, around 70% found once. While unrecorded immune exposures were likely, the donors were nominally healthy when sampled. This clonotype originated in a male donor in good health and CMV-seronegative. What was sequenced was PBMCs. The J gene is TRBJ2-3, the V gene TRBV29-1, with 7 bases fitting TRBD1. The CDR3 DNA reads TGCAGCGTTGGCCCCCCCGCAGGGGGTACAGATACGCAGTATTTT. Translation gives CSVGPPAGGTDTQYF.